This T cell receptor beta chain was captured in a study of blood T cell repertoires in COVID-19. Assignment of participants to cohorts was predicated upon participant-reported clinical history. Recovery among Cohort 3 donors was established by two negative PCRs, clearance, or symptom resolution. The data were produced by immunoSEQ multiplex PCR, yet TCRdb's version contains in-frame clones alone and is incomplete. The table lists roughly 450,000 clones, roughly 91% of them singletons. The length of the CDR3 is 12 residues. V lost 6 bases to trimming and J lost 4 bases, with 9 bases between them. Germline loops: CDR1 ENHRY, CDR2 SYGVKD.

The TCR comes from a man younger than 30 who had recovered from COVID-19. The chain recombines TRBV10-3 with TRBJ1-2; a possible D gene is TRBD1 (6 bases). Material for sequencing was PBMCs or T cells enriched from blood (not recorded which). The CDR3 sequence is CAIRDRAYGYTF. The DNA of the CDR3 is TGTGCCATCAGGGACAGAGCCTATGGCTACACCTTC.